A selection of T cell receptor beta chains follows, all from one sample in a study of cytomegalovirus exposure and HLA in healthy donors. Sequenced by immunoSEQ multiplex PCR; TCRdb stores in-frame clones only, minus some. The table shows about 100,000 clones, with around 74% occurring only once. The sequencing input was PBMCs. These receptors were obtained from a woman in her 40s in good health and CMV-seropositive. Each CDR3 is given with its conserved first and last residue. Fields, in order: J gene, clone size, D gene, CDR3 length, V gene, CDR3 protein, CDR3 DNA. A D gene is named only where the DNA matches it firmly. Clone sizes are given selectively: once, few, many, or a class where the clone is expanded.

j_call: TRBJ2-7
clone_size: .
d_call: .
cdr3_length: 16
v_call: TRBV5-1
cdr3_aa: CASSLGGVSPSDEQYF
cdr3_nt: TGCGCCAGCAGCTTGGGGGGAGTGTCCCCTTCGGACGAGCAGTACTTC

j_call: TRBJ2-5
clone_size: .
d_call: TRBD2
cdr3_length: 15
v_call: TRBV5-1
cdr3_aa: CASSSIAGAQETQYF
cdr3_nt: TGCGCCAGCAGTTCAATAGCGGGGGCCCAAGAGACCCAGTACTTC

j_call: TRBJ1-3
clone_size: .
d_call: .
cdr3_length: 14
v_call: TRBV30
cdr3_aa: CAWSVSLPGNTIYF
cdr3_nt: TGTGCCTGGAGTGTATCTCTCCCTGGAAACACCATATATTTT

j_call: TRBJ1-1
clone_size: once
d_call: TRBD1
cdr3_length: 13
v_call: TRBV29-1
cdr3_aa: CSVNRGDGTEAFF
cdr3_nt: TGCAGCGTTAACAGGGGCGATGGTACTGAAGCTTTCTTT

j_call: TRBJ2-5
clone_size: .
d_call: .
cdr3_length: 12
v_call: TRBV30
cdr3_aa: CAWSPQIATQYF
cdr3_nt: TGTGCCTGGAGTCCTCAGATCGCGACCCAGTACTTC

j_call: TRBJ1-2
clone_size: .
d_call: TRBD1
cdr3_length: 14
v_call: TRBV5-1
cdr3_aa: CASTETGGDYGYTF
cdr3_nt: TGCGCCAGCACCGAGACAGGGGGGGACTATGGCTACACCTTC

j_call: TRBJ1-2
clone_size: .
d_call: TRBD1
cdr3_length: 16
v_call: TRBV4-2
cdr3_aa: CASSQTAAGQGGGYTF
cdr3_nt: TGTGCCAGCAGCCAAACGGCGGCGGGACAGGGAGGCGGCTACACCTTC

j_call: TRBJ1-2
clone_size: .
d_call: TRBD1
cdr3_length: 13
v_call: TRBV19
cdr3_aa: CASSWQGAGGYTF
cdr3_nt: TGTGCCAGTAGCTGGCAGGGGGCAGGCGGCTACACCTTC

j_call: TRBJ1-2
clone_size: .
d_call: TRBD1
cdr3_length: 14
v_call: TRBV4-3
cdr3_aa: CASSQGQGAYGYTF
cdr3_nt: TGCGCCAGCAGCCAGGGACAGGGGGCCTATGGCTACACCTTC

j_call: TRBJ2-7
clone_size: few
d_call: TRBD1
cdr3_length: 13
v_call: TRBV27
cdr3_aa: CASVGTVPYEQYF
cdr3_nt: TGTGCCAGCGTCGGGACAGTCCCCTACGAGCAGTACTTC

j_call: TRBJ2-3
clone_size: .
d_call: .
cdr3_length: 16
v_call: TRBV5-1
cdr3_aa: CASRRIADVYTDTQYF
cdr3_nt: TGCGCCAGCAGACGTATAGCGGACGTTTACACAGATACGCAGTATTTT

j_call: TRBJ1-2
clone_size: .
d_call: .
cdr3_length: 14
v_call: TRBV16
cdr3_aa: CASSQGRKDYGYTF
cdr3_nt: TGTGCCAGCAGCCAGGGCAGGAAGGACTATGGCTACACCTTC

j_call: TRBJ2-5
clone_size: .
d_call: TRBD2
cdr3_length: 16
v_call: TRBV5-1
cdr3_aa: CASSASGTSVPETQYF
cdr3_nt: TGCGCCAGCAGCGCCTCCGGGACTAGCGTTCCTGAGACCCAGTACTTC

j_call: TRBJ1-2
clone_size: .
d_call: TRBD1
cdr3_length: 17
v_call: TRBV28
cdr3_aa: CASLRGDRVIGDYGYTF
cdr3_nt: TGTGCCAGCCTAAGGGGGGACAGGGTTATCGGTGACTATGGCTACACCTTC

j_call: TRBJ1-1
clone_size: .
d_call: TRBD1
cdr3_length: 15
v_call: TRBV29-1
cdr3_aa: CSVEGTGGLNTEAFF
cdr3_nt: TGCAGCGTTGAAGGGACAGGGGGACTCAACACTGAAGCTTTCTTT

j_call: TRBJ2-7
clone_size: .
d_call: .
cdr3_length: 14
v_call: TRBV6-5
cdr3_aa: CASSYSPGTYEQYF
cdr3_nt: TGTGCCAGCAGTTACTCGCCAGGGACCTACGAGCAGTACTTC

j_call: TRBJ2-1
clone_size: .
d_call: TRBD2
cdr3_length: 17
v_call: TRBV30
cdr3_aa: CAWSPLAGGPRQNEQFF
cdr3_nt: TGTGCCTGGAGCCCACTAGCGGGGGGGCCTCGACAAAATGAGCAGTTCTTC